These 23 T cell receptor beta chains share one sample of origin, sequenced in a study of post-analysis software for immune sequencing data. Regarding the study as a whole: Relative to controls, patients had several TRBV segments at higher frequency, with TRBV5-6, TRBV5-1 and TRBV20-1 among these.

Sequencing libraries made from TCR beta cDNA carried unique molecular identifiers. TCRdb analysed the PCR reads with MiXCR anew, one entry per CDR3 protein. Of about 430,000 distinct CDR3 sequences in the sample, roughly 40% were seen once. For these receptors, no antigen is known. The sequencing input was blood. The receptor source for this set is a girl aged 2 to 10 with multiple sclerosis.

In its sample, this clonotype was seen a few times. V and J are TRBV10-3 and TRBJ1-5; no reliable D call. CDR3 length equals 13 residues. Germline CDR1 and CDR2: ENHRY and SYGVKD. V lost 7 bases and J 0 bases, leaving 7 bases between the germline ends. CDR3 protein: CAIMRDSNQPQHF. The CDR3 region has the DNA TGTGCCATCATGCGGGATAGCAATCAGCCCCAGCATTTT.

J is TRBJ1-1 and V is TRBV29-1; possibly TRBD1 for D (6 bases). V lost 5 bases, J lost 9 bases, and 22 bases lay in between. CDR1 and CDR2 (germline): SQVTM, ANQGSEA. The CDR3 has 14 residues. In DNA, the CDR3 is TGCAGCGTTTCAACAAGGCAGGGTAGGGACAAAGCTTTCTTT. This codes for CSVSTRQGRDKAFF. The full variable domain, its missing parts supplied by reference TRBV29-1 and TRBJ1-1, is SAVISQKPSRDICQRGTSLTIQCQVDSQVTMMFWYRQQPGQSLTLIATANQGSEATYESGFVIDKFPISRPNLTFSTLTVSNMSPEDSSIYLCSVSTRQGRDKAFFGQGTRLTVV.

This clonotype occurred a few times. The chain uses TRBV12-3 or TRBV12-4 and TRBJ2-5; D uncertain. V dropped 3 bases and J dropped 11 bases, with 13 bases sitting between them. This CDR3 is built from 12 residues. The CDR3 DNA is TGTGCCAGCAGTTTCCCCTCCCAGGAGCAGTACTTC. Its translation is CASSFPSQEQYF.

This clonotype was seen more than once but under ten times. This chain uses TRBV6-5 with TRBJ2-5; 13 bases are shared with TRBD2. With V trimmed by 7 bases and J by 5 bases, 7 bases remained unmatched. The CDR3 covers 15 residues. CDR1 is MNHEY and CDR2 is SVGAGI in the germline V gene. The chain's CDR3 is CASTGLAGERETQYF. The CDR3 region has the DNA TGTGCCAGCACCGGACTAGCGGGAGAGCGGGAGACCCAGTACTTC.

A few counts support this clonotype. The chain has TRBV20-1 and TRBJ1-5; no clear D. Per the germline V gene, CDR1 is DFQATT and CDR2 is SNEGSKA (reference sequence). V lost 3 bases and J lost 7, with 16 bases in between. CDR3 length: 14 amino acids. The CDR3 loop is CSASGRVGNQPQHF. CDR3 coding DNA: TGCAGTGCTAGCGGGAGGGTTGGAAACCAGCCCCAGCATTTT.

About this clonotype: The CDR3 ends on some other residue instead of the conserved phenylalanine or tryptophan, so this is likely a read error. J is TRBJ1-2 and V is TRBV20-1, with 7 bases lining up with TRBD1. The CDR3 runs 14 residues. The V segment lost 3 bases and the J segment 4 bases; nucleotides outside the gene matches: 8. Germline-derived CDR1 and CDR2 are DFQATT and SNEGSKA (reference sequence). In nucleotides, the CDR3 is TGCAGTGCTAGTAGAGACAGGGCTGTCTATGGCTACACCTGC. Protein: CSASRDRAVYGYTC.

The CDR3 coding sequence is TGCAGCGTCGGACAGGAAAACACCGGGGAGCTGTTTTTT. Encoded protein: CSVGQENTGELFF. The chain joins TRBV29-1 to TRBJ2-2; TRBD1 matches 7 bases. J gave up 2 bases and V 6 bases, and 3 bases lay outside the gene matches. Germline CDR1 and CDR2: SQVTM and ANQGSEA. The CDR3 covers 13 residues.

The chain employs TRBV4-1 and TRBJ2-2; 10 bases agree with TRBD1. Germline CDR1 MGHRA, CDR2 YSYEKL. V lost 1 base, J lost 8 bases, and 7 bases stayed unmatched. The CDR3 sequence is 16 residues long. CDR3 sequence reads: CASSQGQGAYSGELFF. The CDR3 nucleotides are TGCGCCAGCAGCCAAGGACAGGGGGCATATTCGGGGGAGCTGTTTTTT.

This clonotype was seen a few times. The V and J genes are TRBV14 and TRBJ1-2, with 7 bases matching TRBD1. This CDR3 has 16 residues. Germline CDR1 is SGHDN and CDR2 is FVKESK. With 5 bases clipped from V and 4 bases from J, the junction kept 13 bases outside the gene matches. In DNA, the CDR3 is TGTGCCAGCAGCAACCTGGTTCCGGGACAGAGCTATGGCTACACCTTC. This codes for CASSNLVPGQSYGYTF.

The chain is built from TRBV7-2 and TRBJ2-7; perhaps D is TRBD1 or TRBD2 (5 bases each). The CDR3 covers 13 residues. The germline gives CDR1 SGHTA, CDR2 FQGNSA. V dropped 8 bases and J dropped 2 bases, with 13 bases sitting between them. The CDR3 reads CASARVGPYEQYF. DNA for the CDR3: TGTGCCAGCGCCAGGGTGGGACCCTACGAGCAGTACTTC.

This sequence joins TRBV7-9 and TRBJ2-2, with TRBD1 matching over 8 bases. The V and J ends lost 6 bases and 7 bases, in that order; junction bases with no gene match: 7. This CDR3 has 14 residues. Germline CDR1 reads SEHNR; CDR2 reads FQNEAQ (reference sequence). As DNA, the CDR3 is TGTGCCAGCAGATCGACAGGGGATATCGGGGAGCTGTTTTTT. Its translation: CASRSTGDIGELFF.

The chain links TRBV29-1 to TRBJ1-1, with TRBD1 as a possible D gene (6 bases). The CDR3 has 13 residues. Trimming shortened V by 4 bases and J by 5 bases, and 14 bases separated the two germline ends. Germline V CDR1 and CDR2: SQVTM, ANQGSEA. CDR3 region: CSVAARGGTEAFF. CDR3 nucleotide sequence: TGCAGCGTTGCCGCCAGGGGAGGGACTGAAGCTTTCTTT.

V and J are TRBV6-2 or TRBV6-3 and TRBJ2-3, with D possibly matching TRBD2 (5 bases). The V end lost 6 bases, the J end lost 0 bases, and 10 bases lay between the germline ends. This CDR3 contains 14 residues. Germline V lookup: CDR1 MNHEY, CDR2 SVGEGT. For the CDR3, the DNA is TGTGCCAGCAGGAAGGCGGGCAGCACAGATACGCAGTATTTT. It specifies CASRKAGSTDTQYF.

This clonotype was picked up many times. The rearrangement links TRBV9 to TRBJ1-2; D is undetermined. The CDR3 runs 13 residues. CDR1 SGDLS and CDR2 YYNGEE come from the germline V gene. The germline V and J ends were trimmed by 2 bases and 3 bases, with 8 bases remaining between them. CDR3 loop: CASSVRPDYGYTF. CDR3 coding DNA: TGTGCCAGCAGCGTTAGGCCTGACTATGGCTACACCTTC.

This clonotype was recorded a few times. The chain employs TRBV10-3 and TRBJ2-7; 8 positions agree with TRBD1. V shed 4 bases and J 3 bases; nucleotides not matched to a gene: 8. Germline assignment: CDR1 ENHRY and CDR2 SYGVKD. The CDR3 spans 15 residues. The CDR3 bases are TGTGCCATCAGTGGAACCTCAGGGGGCAACTACGAGCAGTACTTC. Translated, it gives CAISGTSGGNYEQYF.

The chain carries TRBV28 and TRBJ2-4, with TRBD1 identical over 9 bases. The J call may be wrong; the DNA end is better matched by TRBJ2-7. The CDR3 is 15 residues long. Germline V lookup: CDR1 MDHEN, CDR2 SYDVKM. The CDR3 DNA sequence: TGTGCCAGCAGCCATACAGGGGGCCGTTCCTACGAGCAGTACTTC. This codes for CASSHTGGRSYEQYF.

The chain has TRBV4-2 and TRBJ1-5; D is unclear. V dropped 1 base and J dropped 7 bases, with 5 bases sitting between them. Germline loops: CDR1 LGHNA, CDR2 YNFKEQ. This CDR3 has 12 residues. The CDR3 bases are TGTGCCAGCAGCCAAGGCTCCCAGCCCCAGCATTTT. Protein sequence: CASSQGSQPQHF.

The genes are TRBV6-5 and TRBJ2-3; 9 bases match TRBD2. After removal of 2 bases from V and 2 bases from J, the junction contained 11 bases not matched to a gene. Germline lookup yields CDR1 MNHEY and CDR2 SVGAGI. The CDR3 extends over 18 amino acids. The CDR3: CASSYPDRSGRSTDTQYF. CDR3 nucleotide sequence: TGTGCCAGCAGTTACCCCGACCGGAGCGGGAGGTCCACAGATACGCAGTATTTT.

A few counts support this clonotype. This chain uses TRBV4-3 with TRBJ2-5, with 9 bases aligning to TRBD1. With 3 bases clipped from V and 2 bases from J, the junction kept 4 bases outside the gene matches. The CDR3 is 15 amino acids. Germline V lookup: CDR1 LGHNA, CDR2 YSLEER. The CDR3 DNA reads TGCGCCAGCAGCCAGGCCGGGACAGGGCAAGAGACCCAGTACTTC. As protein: CASSQAGTGQETQYF.

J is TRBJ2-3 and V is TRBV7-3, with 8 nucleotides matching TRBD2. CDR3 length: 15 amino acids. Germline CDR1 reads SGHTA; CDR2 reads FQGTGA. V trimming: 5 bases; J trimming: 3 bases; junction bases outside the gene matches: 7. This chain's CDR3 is CASSPSGSRTDTQYF. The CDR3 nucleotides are TGTGCCAGCAGCCCCAGCGGGAGCAGAACAGATACGCAGTATTTT.

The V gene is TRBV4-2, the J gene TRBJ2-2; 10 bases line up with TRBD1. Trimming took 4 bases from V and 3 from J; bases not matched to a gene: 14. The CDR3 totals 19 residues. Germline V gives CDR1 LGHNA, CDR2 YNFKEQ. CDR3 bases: TGTGCCAGCAGCCGCCCGACAGGGGGCGATTCGATTGACACCGGGGAGCTGTTTTTT. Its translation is CASSRPTGGDSIDTGELFF.

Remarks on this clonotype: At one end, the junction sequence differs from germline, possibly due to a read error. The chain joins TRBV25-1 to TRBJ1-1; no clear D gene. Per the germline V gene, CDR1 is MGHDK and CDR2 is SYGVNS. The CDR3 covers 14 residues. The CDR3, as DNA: TGTGCCAGTAGTGAATGGGGAAAGAACACTGAAGCTTTCTTT. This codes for CASSEWGKNTEAFF.

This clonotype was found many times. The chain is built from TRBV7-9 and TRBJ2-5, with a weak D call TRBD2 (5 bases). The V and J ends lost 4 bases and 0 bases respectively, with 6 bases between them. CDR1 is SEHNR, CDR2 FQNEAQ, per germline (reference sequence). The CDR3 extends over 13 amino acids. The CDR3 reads CASSSGNQETQYF. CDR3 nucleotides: TGTGCCAGCAGCTCCGGGAACCAAGAGACCCAGTACTTC.